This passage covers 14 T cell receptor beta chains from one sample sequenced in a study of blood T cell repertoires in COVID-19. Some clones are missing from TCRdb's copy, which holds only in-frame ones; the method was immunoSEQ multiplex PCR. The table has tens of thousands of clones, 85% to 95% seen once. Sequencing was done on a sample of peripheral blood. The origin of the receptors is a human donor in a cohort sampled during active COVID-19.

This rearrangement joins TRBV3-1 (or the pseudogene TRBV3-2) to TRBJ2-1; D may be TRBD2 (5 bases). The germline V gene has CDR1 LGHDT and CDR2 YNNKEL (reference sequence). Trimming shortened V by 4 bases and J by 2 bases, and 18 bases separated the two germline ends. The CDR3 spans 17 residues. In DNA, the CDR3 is TGTGCCAGCAGCCCAAGCCTCAACGAGGGCCCCTACAATGAGCAGTTCTTC. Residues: CASSPSLNEGPYNEQFF.

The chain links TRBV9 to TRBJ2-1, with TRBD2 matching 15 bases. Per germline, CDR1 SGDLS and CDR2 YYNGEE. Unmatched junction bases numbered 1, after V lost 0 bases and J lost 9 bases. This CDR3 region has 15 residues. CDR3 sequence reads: CASSVEGLAGGEQFF. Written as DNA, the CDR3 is TGTGCCAGCAGCGTAGAGGGACTAGCGGGAGGTGAGCAGTTCTTC.

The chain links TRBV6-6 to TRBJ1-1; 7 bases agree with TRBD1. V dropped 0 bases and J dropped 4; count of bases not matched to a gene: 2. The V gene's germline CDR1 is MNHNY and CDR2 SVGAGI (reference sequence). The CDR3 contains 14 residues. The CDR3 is CASSYSTGSTEAFF. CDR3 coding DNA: TGTGCCAGCAGTTACTCGACAGGGAGCACTGAAGCTTTCTTT.

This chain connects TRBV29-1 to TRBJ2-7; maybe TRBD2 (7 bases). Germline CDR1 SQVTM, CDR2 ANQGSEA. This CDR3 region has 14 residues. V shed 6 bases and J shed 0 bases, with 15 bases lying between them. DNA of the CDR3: TGCAGCGTGGGGAGGGGGGCCCTCTCCTACGAGCAGTACTTC. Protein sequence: CSVGRGALSYEQYF.

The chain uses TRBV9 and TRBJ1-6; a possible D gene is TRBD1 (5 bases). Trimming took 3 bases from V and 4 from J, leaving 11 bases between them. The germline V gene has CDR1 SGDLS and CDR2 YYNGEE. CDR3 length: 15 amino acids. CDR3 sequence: CASSGGGGYNSPLHF. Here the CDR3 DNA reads TGTGCCAGCAGCGGGGGGGGAGGGTATAATTCACCCCTCCACTTT.

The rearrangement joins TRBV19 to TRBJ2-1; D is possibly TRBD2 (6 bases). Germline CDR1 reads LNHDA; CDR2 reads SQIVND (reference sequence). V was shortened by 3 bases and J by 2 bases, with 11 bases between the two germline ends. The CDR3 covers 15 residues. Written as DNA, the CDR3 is TGTGCCAGTAGTATGGGCGGGGCTACCTACAATGAGCAGTTCTTC. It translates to CASSMGGATYNEQFF.

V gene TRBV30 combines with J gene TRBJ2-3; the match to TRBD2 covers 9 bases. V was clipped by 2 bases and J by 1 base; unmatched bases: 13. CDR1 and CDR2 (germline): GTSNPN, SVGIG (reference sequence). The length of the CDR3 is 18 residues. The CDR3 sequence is CAWSRFSGSFERTDTQYF. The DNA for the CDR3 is TGTGCCTGGAGTCGCTTTAGCGGGAGTTTTGAACGCACAGATACGCAGTATTTT.

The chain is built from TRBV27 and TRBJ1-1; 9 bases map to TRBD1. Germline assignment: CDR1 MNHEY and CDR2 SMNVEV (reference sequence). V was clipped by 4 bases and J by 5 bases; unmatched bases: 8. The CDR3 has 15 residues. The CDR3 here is CASSSNRGRRTEAFF. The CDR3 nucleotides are TGTGCCAGCAGTTCCAACAGGGGGCGGAGGACTGAAGCTTTCTTT.

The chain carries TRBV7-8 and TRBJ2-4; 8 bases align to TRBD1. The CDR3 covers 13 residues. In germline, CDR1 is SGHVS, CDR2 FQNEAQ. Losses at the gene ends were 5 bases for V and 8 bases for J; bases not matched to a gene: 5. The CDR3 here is CASSQDRVDIQYF. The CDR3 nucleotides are TGTGCCAGCAGCCAGGACAGGGTCGACATTCAGTACTTC.

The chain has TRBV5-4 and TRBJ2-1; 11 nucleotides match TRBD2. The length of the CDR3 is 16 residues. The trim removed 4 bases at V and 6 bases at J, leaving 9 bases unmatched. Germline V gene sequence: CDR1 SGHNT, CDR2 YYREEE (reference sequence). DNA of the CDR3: TGTGCCAGCAGCCCCGGTTGGCTAGCGGGAGGCAATGAGCAGTTCTTC. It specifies CASSPGWLAGGNEQFF.

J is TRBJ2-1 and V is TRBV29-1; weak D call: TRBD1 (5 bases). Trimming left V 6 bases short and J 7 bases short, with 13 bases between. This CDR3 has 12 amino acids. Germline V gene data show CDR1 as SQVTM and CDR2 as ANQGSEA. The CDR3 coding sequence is TGCAGCGTATCTCCAGGGCCAAATGAGCAGTTCTTC. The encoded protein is CSVSPGPNEQFF.

The CDR3 bases are TGTGCCAGCAGAAGTCGGGGAGGGACGGGCTCTGGGGCCAACGTCCTGACTTTC. It yields the protein CASRSRGGTGSGANVLTF. The gene calls are TRBV2 and TRBJ2-6, with 7 bases matching TRBD2. V shed 6 bases and J 0 bases; nucleotides not matched to a gene: 11. Germline CDR1 and CDR2: SNHLY and FYNNEI. CDR3 size: 18 residues.

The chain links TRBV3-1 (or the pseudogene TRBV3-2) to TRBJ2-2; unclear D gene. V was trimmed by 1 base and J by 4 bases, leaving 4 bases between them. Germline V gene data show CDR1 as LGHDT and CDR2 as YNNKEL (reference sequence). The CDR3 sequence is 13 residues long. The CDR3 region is CASSQGLTGELFF. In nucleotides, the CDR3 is TGTGCCAGCAGCCAAGGACTCACCGGGGAGCTGTTTTTT.

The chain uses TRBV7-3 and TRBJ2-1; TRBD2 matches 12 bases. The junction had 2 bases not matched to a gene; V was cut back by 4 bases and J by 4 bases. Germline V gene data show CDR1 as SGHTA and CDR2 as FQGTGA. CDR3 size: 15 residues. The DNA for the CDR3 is TGTGCCAGCAGCTACCTAGCGGGAGGGTACAATGAGCAGTTCTTC. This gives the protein CASSYLAGGYNEQFF.